Listed below are T cell receptor beta chains from one sample, sequenced in a study of cytomegalovirus exposure and HLA in healthy donors. Generated by immunoSEQ multiplex PCR, the TCRdb table keeps only in-frame clones and is missing some. The sample yields tens of thousands of clones, 77% seen once. What was sequenced was PBMCs. The receptors here all came from a man over 45 in good health and CMV-seropositive. Both conserved end residues are part of each CDR3. A D gene is named only where the DNA matches it firmly. The size field is filled for only some rows; it gives once, few, many or a size class.

j_gene: TRBJ2-7; abundance: .; v_gene: TRBV6-1; d_gene: TRBD2; CDR3nt: TGTGCCCCCACGCGGAGTGGGAGGGGCTACGAGCAGTACTTC; CDR3aa: CAPTRSGRGYEQYF
j_gene: TRBJ2-2; abundance: .; v_gene: TRBV15; d_gene: .; CDR3nt: TGTGCCACCAGCAGAGATGGTCTACGGGCCGGACTCAACACCGGGGAGCTGTTTTTT; CDR3aa: CATSRDGLRAGLNTGELFF
j_gene: TRBJ2-7; abundance: .; v_gene: TRBV7-6; d_gene: .; CDR3nt: TGTGCCAGCAGCCCCGGGGATGCTTACGAGCAGTACTTC; CDR3aa: CASSPGDAYEQYF
j_gene: TRBJ2-2; abundance: .; v_gene: TRBV5-1; d_gene: .; CDR3nt: TGCGCCAGCAGCCCCGAGAGCACCGGGGAGCTGTTTTTT; CDR3aa: CASSPESTGELFF
j_gene: TRBJ2-7; abundance: .; v_gene: TRBV7-2; d_gene: TRBD2; CDR3nt: TGTGCCAGCAGCTTAGGGGCTAGCGGGACCTACGAGCAGTACTTC; CDR3aa: CASSLGASGTYEQYF
j_gene: TRBJ2-7; abundance: .; v_gene: TRBV11-3; d_gene: TRBD2; CDR3nt: TGTGCCAGCAGCTGGACTAGCGGGTCGAACGAGCAGTACTTC; CDR3aa: CASSWTSGSNEQYF
j_gene: TRBJ2-3; abundance: once; v_gene: TRBV7-9; d_gene: TRBD1; CDR3nt: TGTGCCAGCAGCCCCGGGACAGGGGTGGCAGATACGCAGTATTTT; CDR3aa: CASSPGTGVADTQYF
j_gene: TRBJ2-7; abundance: .; v_gene: TRBV11-3; d_gene: .; CDR3nt: TGTGCCAGCAGCTTCGATAGGGGAGAGCAGTACTTC; CDR3aa: CASSFDRGEQYF
j_gene: TRBJ2-5; abundance: once; v_gene: TRBV6-1; d_gene: TRBD2; CDR3nt: TGTGCCAGCAAAGGGACTAGCGGGACCGTATCGTACTTC; CDR3aa: CASKGTSGTVSYF
j_gene: TRBJ1-1; abundance: .; v_gene: TRBV11-3; d_gene: TRBD1; CDR3nt: TGTGCCAGCAGCTTTGGACAGGACCGTGAAGCTTTCTTT; CDR3aa: CASSFGQDREAFF
j_gene: TRBJ2-5; abundance: few; v_gene: TRBV14; d_gene: TRBD1; CDR3nt: TGTGCCAGCAGCTTTTTAGGGGGCGTGGAGACCCAGTACTTC; CDR3aa: CASSFLGGVETQYF
j_gene: TRBJ2-1; abundance: .; v_gene: TRBV14; d_gene: .; CDR3nt: TGTGCCAGCAGCCCAACTAGCTCCAATGAGCAGTTCTTC; CDR3aa: CASSPTSSNEQFF
j_gene: TRBJ2-5; abundance: .; v_gene: TRBV25-1; d_gene: .; CDR3nt: TGTGCCAGCAGTGACGAGGAGACCCAGTACTTC; CDR3aa: CASSDEETQYF
j_gene: TRBJ2-7; abundance: .; v_gene: TRBV29-1; d_gene: TRBD1; CDR3nt: TGCAGCGTCGGGACAGGCGAAACCTACGAGCAGTACTTC; CDR3aa: CSVGTGETYEQYF
j_gene: TRBJ1-2; abundance: .; v_gene: TRBV6-1; d_gene: .; CDR3nt: TGTGCCAGCAGTGGTTGGGGGACAAATACCTATAACTATGGCTACACCTTC; CDR3aa: CASSGWGTNTYNYGYTF
j_gene: TRBJ2-1; abundance: .; v_gene: TRBV2; d_gene: TRBD1; CDR3nt: TGTGCCAGCAGTGAGTTTATCGGACAGGCGGACAATGAGCAGTTCTTC; CDR3aa: CASSEFIGQADNEQFF
j_gene: TRBJ2-2; abundance: .; v_gene: TRBV5-4; d_gene: TRBD1; CDR3nt: TGTGCCAGCAGCTTGGCTCCAGACAGGGGGGCGGGGTCCGGGGAGCTGTTTTTT; CDR3aa: CASSLAPDRGAGSGELFF
j_gene: TRBJ2-7; abundance: once; v_gene: TRBV25-1; d_gene: TRBD1; CDR3nt: TGTGCCAGCAGTGAATCGGGTGACAGGGCGGTCGAGCAGTACTTC; CDR3aa: CASSESGDRAVEQYF
j_gene: TRBJ1-2; abundance: .; v_gene: TRBV7-9; d_gene: TRBD1; CDR3nt: TGTGCCAGCAGCTTTATGCACGGGACAGGGCTCTATGGCTACACCTTC; CDR3aa: CASSFMHGTGLYGYTF
j_gene: TRBJ1-1; abundance: few; v_gene: TRBV6-5; d_gene: TRBD1; CDR3nt: TGTGCCAGCATTCGGACAGGTCAGAACACTGAAGCTTTCTTT; CDR3aa: CASIRTGQNTEAFF
j_gene: TRBJ1-3; abundance: .; v_gene: TRBV4-3; d_gene: .; CDR3nt: TGCGCCAGCAGCCAAGAAGACATCGGAAACACCATATATTTT; CDR3aa: CASSQEDIGNTIYF
j_gene: TRBJ2-3; abundance: .; v_gene: TRBV18; d_gene: TRBD2; CDR3nt: TGTGCCAGCTCACCCGGGAGGGATACGCAGTATTTT; CDR3aa: CASSPGRDTQYF
j_gene: TRBJ1-1; abundance: .; v_gene: TRBV7-9; d_gene: .; CDR3nt: TGTTCCAGCAGCTTTATTCGGGGGTTGGGCAGCAGCGGTGAAGCTTTCTTT; CDR3aa: CSSSFIRGLGSSGEAFF
j_gene: TRBJ2-7; abundance: .; v_gene: TRBV27; d_gene: .; CDR3nt: TGTGCCAGCAGAGGACACGGCTCCTACGAGCAGTACTTC; CDR3aa: CASRGHGSYEQYF
j_gene: TRBJ2-7; abundance: few; v_gene: TRBV2; d_gene: TRBD1; CDR3nt: TGTGCCAGCAGTGAACAGCGGGACAGGGGCTACGAGCAGTACTTC; CDR3aa: CASSEQRDRGYEQYF
j_gene: TRBJ2-2; abundance: few; v_gene: TRBV7-8; d_gene: TRBD1; CDR3nt: TGTGCCAGCAGCTTAAGGGGAGACGGACAGGGGGTGGCCGGGGAGCTGTTTTTT; CDR3aa: CASSLRGDGQGVAGELFF
j_gene: TRBJ2-7; abundance: .; v_gene: TRBV21-1; d_gene: .; CDR3nt: TGTGCCAGCAGCCATACGAACAAGCGGGGTACCTACGAGCAGTACTTC; CDR3aa: CASSHTNKRGTYEQYF
j_gene: TRBJ2-7; abundance: .; v_gene: TRBV11-2; d_gene: .; CDR3nt: TGTGCCAGCAGCCATTCAGGGGTTTCCTCCTACGAGCAGTACTTC; CDR3aa: CASSHSGVSSYEQYF
j_gene: TRBJ1-1; abundance: .; v_gene: TRBV4-1; d_gene: .; CDR3nt: TGCGCCAGCAGCCACACTACTGGGAACACTGAAGCTTTCTTT; CDR3aa: CASSHTTGNTEAFF
j_gene: TRBJ1-2; abundance: .; v_gene: TRBV6-6; d_gene: TRBD1; CDR3nt: TGTGCCAGCAGCGACCAGGGACAGAACTATGGCTACACCTTC; CDR3aa: CASSDQGQNYGYTF
j_gene: TRBJ1-1; abundance: .; v_gene: TRBV29-1; d_gene: .; CDR3nt: TGCAGCGTTGTCCAGGTAGTGGCTTTCTTT; CDR3aa: CSVVQVVAFF
j_gene: TRBJ2-5; abundance: .; v_gene: TRBV4-3; d_gene: .; CDR3nt: TGCGCCAGCAGCCAAGGACTGGCGGAAGAGACCCAGTACTTC; CDR3aa: CASSQGLAEETQYF
j_gene: TRBJ2-1; abundance: .; v_gene: TRBV10-3; d_gene: TRBD1; CDR3nt: TGTGCCATCAGGACCGGGACAGGGCATGAGCAGTTCTTC; CDR3aa: CAIRTGTGHEQFF
j_gene: TRBJ2-1; abundance: .; v_gene: TRBV4-2; d_gene: TRBD2; CDR3nt: TGTGCCAGCAGCATACCCGGGACTAGCGGGTCCTACAATGAGCAGTTCTTC; CDR3aa: CASSIPGTSGSYNEQFF
j_gene: TRBJ2-3; abundance: .; v_gene: TRBV7-3; d_gene: TRBD2; CDR3nt: TGTGCCAGCAGCTCAGGACTAGCGCGCACAGATACGCAGTATTTT; CDR3aa: CASSSGLARTDTQYF
j_gene: TRBJ2-2; abundance: .; v_gene: TRBV7-7; d_gene: .; CDR3nt: TGTGCCAGCAGCCGACTAGCGAACACCGGGGAGCTGTTTTTT; CDR3aa: CASSRLANTGELFF
j_gene: TRBJ1-5; abundance: .; v_gene: TRBV7-9; d_gene: .; CDR3nt: TGTGCCAGCAGTAGAGGGTCGGGGGATCAGCCCCAGCATTTT; CDR3aa: CASSRGSGDQPQHF
j_gene: TRBJ2-7; abundance: .; v_gene: TRBV11-3; d_gene: .; CDR3nt: TGTGCCAGCAGCTTACCCCTAGCACCCTACGAGCAGTACTTC; CDR3aa: CASSLPLAPYEQYF
j_gene: TRBJ2-3; abundance: .; v_gene: TRBV6-4; d_gene: TRBD2; CDR3nt: TGTGCCAGCAGTGACAGGACTAGCGGAGACACAGATACGCAGTATTTT; CDR3aa: CASSDRTSGDTDTQYF
j_gene: TRBJ2-1; abundance: .; v_gene: TRBV11-2; d_gene: TRBD2; CDR3nt: TGTGCCAGCAGCTTAGTTGGCCAAGCGGGGGCCTACAATGAGCAGTTCTTC; CDR3aa: CASSLVGQAGAYNEQFF
j_gene: TRBJ2-3; abundance: .; v_gene: TRBV7-3; d_gene: TRBD2; CDR3nt: TGTGCCAGCAGCTTCGGGGAGGGTCGCACAGATACGCAGTATTTT; CDR3aa: CASSFGEGRTDTQYF
j_gene: TRBJ2-7; abundance: once; v_gene: TRBV6-6; d_gene: TRBD1; CDR3nt: TGTGCCAGCAGGCCGGGACAGATACTTTACGAGCAGTACTTC; CDR3aa: CASRPGQILYEQYF
j_gene: TRBJ2-7; abundance: once; v_gene: TRBV19; d_gene: TRBD2; CDR3nt: TGTGCCAGTAGATCAATAGCTAGCGGGGCCTACGAGCAGTACTTC; CDR3aa: CASRSIASGAYEQYF
j_gene: TRBJ2-7; abundance: .; v_gene: TRBV30; d_gene: TRBD1; CDR3nt: TGTGCCTGGTCTCCAGGGGGCGTGGGTTACGAGCAGTACTTC; CDR3aa: CAWSPGGVGYEQYF
j_gene: TRBJ2-7; abundance: once; v_gene: TRBV27; d_gene: .; CDR3nt: TGTGCCAGCAGAGACGCAGGGGTCCCAGAGCAGTACTTC; CDR3aa: CASRDAGVPEQYF
j_gene: TRBJ2-1; abundance: .; v_gene: TRBV6-4; d_gene: .; CDR3nt: TGTGCCAGCAGTGACCCACTGACAGATGAGCAGTTCTTC; CDR3aa: CASSDPLTDEQFF
j_gene: TRBJ1-1; abundance: .; v_gene: TRBV6-5; d_gene: .; CDR3nt: TGTGCCAGCAGTTATTCGGGCGGGGTGAACACTGAAGCTTTCTTT; CDR3aa: CASSYSGGVNTEAFF
j_gene: TRBJ2-7; abundance: few; v_gene: TRBV25-1; d_gene: .; CDR3nt: TGTGCCAGCCCCCCAGGGAAGATGGGCGAGCAGTACTTC; CDR3aa: CASPPGKMGEQYF
j_gene: TRBJ1-2; abundance: .; v_gene: TRBV5-4; d_gene: .; CDR3nt: TGTGCCAGCAGCTTAGAGACAGTCGCTAACTATGGCTACACCTTC; CDR3aa: CASSLETVANYGYTF
j_gene: TRBJ2-7; abundance: .; v_gene: TRBV7-8; d_gene: TRBD2; CDR3nt: TGTGCCAGCAGCTTATTGGCTAGCGGGAGCGGCGAGCAGTACTTC; CDR3aa: CASSLLASGSGEQYF
j_gene: TRBJ1-2; abundance: .; v_gene: TRBV11-2; d_gene: TRBD1; CDR3nt: TGTGCCAGCAGCAGGGACAGGGGATCTAACTATGGCTACACCTTC; CDR3aa: CASSRDRGSNYGYTF
j_gene: TRBJ2-2; abundance: .; v_gene: TRBV6-1; d_gene: TRBD2; CDR3nt: TGTGCCAGCAGCGGACTAGCGGTCACCGGGGAGCTGTTTTTT; CDR3aa: CASSGLAVTGELFF
j_gene: TRBJ1-1; abundance: .; v_gene: TRBV7-3; d_gene: .; CDR3nt: TGTGCCAGCAGCTTAAACCCCGCAGAGGGTGGCACTGAAGCTTTCTTT; CDR3aa: CASSLNPAEGGTEAFF
j_gene: TRBJ2-3; abundance: once; v_gene: TRBV5-1; d_gene: TRBD2; CDR3nt: TGCGCCAGCAGCTTGGGGCTAGCGGGCACAGATACGCAGTATTTT; CDR3aa: CASSLGLAGTDTQYF
j_gene: TRBJ2-3; abundance: few; v_gene: TRBV7-6; d_gene: .; CDR3nt: TGTGCCAGCAGCCCCGCCCCGGGAGACACCCCAGATACGCAGTATTTT; CDR3aa: CASSPAPGDTPDTQYF
j_gene: TRBJ2-2; abundance: .; v_gene: TRBV9; d_gene: .; CDR3nt: TGTGCCAGCAGCCCCCGGGGGACGCGGGGCACCGGGGAGCTGTTTTTT; CDR3aa: CASSPRGTRGTGELFF
j_gene: TRBJ2-7; abundance: .; v_gene: TRBV12-5; d_gene: .; CDR3nt: TGTGCTAGTGGTTTGAGCTTTGGGGAGATCCCCTACGAGCAGTACTTC; CDR3aa: CASGLSFGEIPYEQYF